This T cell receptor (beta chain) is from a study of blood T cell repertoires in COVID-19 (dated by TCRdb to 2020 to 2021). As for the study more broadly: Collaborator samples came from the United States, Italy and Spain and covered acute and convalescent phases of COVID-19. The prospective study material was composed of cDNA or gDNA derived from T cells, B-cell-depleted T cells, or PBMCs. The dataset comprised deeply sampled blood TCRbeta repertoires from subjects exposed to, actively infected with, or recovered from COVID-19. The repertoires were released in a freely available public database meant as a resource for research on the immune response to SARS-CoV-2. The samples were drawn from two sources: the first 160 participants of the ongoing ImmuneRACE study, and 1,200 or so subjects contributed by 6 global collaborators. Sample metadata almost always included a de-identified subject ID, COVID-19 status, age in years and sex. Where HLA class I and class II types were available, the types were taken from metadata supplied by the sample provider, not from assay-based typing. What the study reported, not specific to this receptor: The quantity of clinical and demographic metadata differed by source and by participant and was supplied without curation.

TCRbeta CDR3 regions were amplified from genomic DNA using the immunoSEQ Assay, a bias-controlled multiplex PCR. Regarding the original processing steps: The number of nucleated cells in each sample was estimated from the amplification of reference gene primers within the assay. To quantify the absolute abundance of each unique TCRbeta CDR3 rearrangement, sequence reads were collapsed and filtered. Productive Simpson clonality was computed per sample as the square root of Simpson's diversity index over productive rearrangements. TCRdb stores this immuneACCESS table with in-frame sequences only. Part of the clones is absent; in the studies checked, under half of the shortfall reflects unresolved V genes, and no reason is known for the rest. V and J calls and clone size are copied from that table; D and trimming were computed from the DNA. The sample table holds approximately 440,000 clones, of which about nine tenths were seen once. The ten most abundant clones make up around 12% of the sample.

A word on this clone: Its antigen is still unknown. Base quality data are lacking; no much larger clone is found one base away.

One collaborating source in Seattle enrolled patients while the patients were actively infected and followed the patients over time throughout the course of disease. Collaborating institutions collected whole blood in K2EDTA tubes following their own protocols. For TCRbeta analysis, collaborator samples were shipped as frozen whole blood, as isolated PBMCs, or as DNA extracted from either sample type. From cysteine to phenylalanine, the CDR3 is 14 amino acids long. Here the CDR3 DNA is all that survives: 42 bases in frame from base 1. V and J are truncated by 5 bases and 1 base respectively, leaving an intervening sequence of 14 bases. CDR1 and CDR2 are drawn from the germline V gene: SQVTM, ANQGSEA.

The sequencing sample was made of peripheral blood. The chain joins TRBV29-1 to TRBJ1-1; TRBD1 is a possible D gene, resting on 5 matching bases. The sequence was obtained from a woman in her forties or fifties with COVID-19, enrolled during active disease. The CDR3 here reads CSVRDSSPNTEAFF. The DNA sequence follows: TGCAGCGTTAGGGACTCTTCTCCGAACACTGAAGCTTTCTTT.